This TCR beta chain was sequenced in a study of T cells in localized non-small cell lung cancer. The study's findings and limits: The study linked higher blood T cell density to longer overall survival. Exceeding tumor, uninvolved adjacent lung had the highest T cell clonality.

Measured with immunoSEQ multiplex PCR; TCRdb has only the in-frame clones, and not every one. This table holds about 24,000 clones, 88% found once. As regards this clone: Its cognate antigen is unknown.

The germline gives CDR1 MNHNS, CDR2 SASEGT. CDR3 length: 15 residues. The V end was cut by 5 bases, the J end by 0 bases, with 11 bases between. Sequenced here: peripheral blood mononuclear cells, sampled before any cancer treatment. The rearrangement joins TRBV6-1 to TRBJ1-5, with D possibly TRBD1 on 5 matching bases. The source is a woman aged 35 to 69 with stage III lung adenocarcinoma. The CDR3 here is CASSPQEDSNQPQHF. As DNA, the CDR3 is TGTGCCAGCAGTCCACAGGAGGATAGCAATCAGCCCCAGCATTTT.